This T cell receptor (beta chain) was identified in a study of identical twins (dated by TCRdb to the mid-2010s). With regard to the full study: TCR alpha and beta repertoires from monozygotic twins, unrelated adults of various ages and cord blood were deep-sequenced to test whether fetal clonotypes persist. Replicate twin experiments were performed at different times using different library preparation protocols to rule out contamination.

From its cysteine to its phenylalanine, the CDR3 spans 13 amino acids. Of the read, only the CDR3 DNA is kept; its 39 bases are in frame from base 1. Looking up the germline V gene yields CDR1 MNHNS and CDR2 SASEGT. Deletion took 1 base off V and 7 bases off J, with a span of 5 bases between the germline ends. The library was generated by 5' RACE. Sequencing relied on an Illumina HiSeq 2000. Template switching added a universal primer binding site, and the final cDNA carried a unique molecular identifier that allowed TCR cDNA molecules to be counted accurately. First-strand cDNA for TCR alpha and beta chains was synthesized from specific primers in the conserved constant-segment region. To control for contamination, each cDNA library was double barcoded with a SMART-Mk sample barcode plus Illumina barcodes. TruSeq adapter sequences along with Illumina sample barcodes were introduced in two successive PCR steps. Sequencing of the TCR alpha and beta cDNA libraries was done on the Illumina HiSeq platform using custom primers. The authors' pipeline ran thus. MiGEC processed the raw reads to extract unique molecular identifiers, while MiXCR was used to determine the CDR3 positions. Recombination models were inferred per individual with the repgenHMM and IGoR tools using an EM algorithm. Shared clonotypes were analyzed with the tcR package in R, and sharing was normalized by the product of cloneset sizes. To study raw recombination without the effects of thymic and clonal selection, out-of-frame nonproductive sequences were analyzed. The public reads were reanalyzed by TCRdb: fastp trimming at Q25, MiXCR alignment, in-frame beta chains only. For every CDR3 protein sequence, its rows merge into one entry that carries the most common genes and DNA. The V and J calls and clone size are TCRdb's, not the authors'. Across this sample there are 540,000 or so distinct CDR3 sequences, with about a fifth seen only once. 0.4% to 0.6% of the sample rests with the top ten.

The full study reports these points: Compared with coincidental sharing between unrelated individuals, an excess of low generation-probability sequences was observed among out-of-frame TCR alpha sequences shared between twins. The excess sharing between twins in beta out-of-frame sequences was weaker because fewer shared sequences reduced the signal-to-noise ratio. Out-of-frame TCR alpha sharing in monozygotic twins was systematically underestimated by recombination models, whereas sharing between unrelated individuals was in agreement with the recombination models. Because the same donors could not be followed over many years, conclusions were based on cross-sectional statistical analysis. Fewer insertions were carried by abundant cord blood beta clonotypes; a weaker similar trend was observed in young adult naive repertoires, while no such trend was observed in memory repertoires. Invariant T cells such as MAIT and iNKT could partly confound zero-insertion analyses, though diverse VJ usage argued against this for most clonotypes.

Every donor in the study was a healthy Caucasian. Three pairs of female monozygotic twins, all aged 18 to 29 years, were included in the twin cohort. Positive isolation kits from Invitrogen were used to isolate the CD4+ and CD8+ T cell populations. A word on this clonotype: Its cognate antigen has yet to be identified. It has no much larger one-base neighbor in the sample; base qualities were not kept.

These data were likewise used in another study, on yellow fever vaccine responses in identical twins. The second paper states: The authors reported that the T cell response to vaccination in identical twins appeared partly convergent and partly personalized. In identical twins, the study followed T cell clones that responded to the vaccine with precision.

The specimen sequenced was CD4+ T cells sorted from blood. This sequence uses TRBV6-1 and TRBJ1-6; the D gene cannot be named for sure. The receptor was derived from a woman younger than 35 in good health. The nucleotide sequence is TGTGCCAGCAGTGAAGTAGAGAATTCACCCCTCCACTTT. This encodes CASSEVENSPLHF.